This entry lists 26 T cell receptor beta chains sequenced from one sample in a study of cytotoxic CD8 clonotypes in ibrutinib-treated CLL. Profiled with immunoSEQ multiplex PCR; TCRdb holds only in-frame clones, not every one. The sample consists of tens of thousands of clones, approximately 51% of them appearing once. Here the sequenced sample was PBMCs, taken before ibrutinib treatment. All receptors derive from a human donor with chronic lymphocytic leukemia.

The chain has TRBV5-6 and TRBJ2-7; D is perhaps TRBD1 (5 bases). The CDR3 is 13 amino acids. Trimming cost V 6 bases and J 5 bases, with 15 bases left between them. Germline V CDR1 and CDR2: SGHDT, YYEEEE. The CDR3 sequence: CASMRQGSDEQYF. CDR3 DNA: TGTGCCAGCATGAGGCAGGGATCGGACGAGCAGTACTTC.

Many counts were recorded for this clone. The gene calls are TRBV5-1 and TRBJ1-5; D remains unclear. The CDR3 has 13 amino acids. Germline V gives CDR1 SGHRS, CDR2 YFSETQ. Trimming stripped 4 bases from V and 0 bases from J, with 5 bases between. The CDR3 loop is CASSLDSNQPQHF. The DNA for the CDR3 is TGCGCCAGCAGCCTTGATAGCAATCAGCCCCAGCATTTT.

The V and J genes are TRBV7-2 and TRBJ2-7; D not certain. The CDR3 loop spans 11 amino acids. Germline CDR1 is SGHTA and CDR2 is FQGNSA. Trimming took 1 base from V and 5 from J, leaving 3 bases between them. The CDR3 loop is CASSLVHEQYF. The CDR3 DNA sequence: TGTGCCAGCAGCTTAGTGCACGAGCAGTACTTC.

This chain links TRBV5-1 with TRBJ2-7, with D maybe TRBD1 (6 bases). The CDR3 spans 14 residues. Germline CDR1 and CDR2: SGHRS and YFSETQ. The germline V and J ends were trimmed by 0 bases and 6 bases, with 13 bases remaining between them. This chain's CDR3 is CASSLGQENSEQYF. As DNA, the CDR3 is TGCGCCAGCAGCTTGGGACAGGAGAACAGCGAGCAGTACTTC.

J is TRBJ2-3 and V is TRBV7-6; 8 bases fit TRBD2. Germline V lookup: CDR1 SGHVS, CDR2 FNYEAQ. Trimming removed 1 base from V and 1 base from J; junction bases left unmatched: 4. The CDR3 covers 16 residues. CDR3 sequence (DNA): TGTGCCAGCAGCTTAGTTCCAGCGGGGGGCACAGATACGCAGTATTTT. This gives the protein CASSLVPAGGTDTQYF.

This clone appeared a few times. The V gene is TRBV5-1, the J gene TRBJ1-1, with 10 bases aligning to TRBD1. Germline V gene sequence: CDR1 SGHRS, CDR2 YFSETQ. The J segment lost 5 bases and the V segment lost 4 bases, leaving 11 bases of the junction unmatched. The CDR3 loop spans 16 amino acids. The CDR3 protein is CASSPLTGGDRTEAFF. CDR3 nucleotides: TGCGCCAGCAGCCCTTTGACAGGGGGCGATAGGACTGAAGCTTTCTTT.

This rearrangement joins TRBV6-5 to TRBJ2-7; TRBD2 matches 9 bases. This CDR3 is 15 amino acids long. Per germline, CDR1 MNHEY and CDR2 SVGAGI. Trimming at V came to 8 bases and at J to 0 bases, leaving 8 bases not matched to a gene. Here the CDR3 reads CASQRLAGTSYEQYF. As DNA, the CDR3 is TGTGCCAGCCAACGGCTAGCGGGGACCTCCTACGAGCAGTACTTC.

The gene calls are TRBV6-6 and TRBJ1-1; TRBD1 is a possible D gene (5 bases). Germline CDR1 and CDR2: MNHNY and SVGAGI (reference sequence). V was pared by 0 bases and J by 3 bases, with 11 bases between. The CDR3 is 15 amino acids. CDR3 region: CASSYSMGGDTEAFF. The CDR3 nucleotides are TGTGCCAGCAGTTACTCGATGGGGGGGGACACTGAAGCTTTCTTT.

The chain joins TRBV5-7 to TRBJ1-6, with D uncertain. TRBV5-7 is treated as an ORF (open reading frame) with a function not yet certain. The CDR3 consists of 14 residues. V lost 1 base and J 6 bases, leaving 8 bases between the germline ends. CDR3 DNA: TGTGCCAGCAGCTTGTATAGGCCTAATTCACCCCTCCACTTT. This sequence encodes CASSLYRPNSPLHF.

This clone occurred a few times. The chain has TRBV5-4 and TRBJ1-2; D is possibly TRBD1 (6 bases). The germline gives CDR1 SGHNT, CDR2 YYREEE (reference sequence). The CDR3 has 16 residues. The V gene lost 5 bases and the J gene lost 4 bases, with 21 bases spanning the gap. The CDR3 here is CASSLREGVLGYGYTF. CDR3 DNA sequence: TGTGCCAGCAGTTTAAGAGAGGGGGTTCTAGGCTATGGCTACACCTTC.

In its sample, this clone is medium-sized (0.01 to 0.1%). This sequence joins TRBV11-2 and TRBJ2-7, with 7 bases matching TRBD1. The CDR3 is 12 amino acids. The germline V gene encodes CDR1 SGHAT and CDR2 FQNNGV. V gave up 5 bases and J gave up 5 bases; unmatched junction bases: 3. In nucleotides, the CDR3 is TGTGCCAGCAGCCGCGACAGGGACGAGCAGTACTTC. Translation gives CASSRDRDEQYF.

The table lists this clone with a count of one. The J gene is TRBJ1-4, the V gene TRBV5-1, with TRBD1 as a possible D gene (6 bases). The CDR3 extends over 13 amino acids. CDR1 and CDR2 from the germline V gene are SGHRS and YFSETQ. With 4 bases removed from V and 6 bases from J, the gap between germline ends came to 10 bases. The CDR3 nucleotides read TGCGCCAGCAGCAGGGACACCGATGAAAAACTGTTTTTT. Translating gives CASSRDTDEKLFF.

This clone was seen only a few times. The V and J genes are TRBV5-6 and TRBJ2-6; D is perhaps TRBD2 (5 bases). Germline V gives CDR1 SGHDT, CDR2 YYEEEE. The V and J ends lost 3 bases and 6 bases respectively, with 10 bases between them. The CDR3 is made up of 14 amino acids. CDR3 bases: TGTGCCAGCAGCTCCCTAGCAGAGGCCAACGTCCTGACTTTC. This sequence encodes CASSSLAEANVLTF. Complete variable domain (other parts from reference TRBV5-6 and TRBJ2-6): DAGVTQSPTHLIKTRGQQVTLRCSPKSGHDTVSWYQQALGQGPQFIFQYYEEEERQRGNFPDRFSGHQFPNYSSELNVNALLLGDSALYLCASSSLAEANVLTFGAGSRLTVL.

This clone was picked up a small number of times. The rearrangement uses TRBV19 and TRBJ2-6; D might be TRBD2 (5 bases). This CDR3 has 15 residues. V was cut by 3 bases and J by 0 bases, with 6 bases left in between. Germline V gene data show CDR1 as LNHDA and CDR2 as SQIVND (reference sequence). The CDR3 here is CASSMGSSGANVLTF. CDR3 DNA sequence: TGTGCCAGTAGTATGGGGAGCTCTGGGGCCAACGTCCTGACTTTC.

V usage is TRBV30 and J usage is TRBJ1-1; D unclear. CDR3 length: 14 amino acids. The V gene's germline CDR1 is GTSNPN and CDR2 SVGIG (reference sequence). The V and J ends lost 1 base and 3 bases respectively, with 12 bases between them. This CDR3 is CAWSGYPMDTEAFF. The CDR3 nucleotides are TGTGCCTGGAGTGGATACCCTATGGACACTGAAGCTTTCTTT.

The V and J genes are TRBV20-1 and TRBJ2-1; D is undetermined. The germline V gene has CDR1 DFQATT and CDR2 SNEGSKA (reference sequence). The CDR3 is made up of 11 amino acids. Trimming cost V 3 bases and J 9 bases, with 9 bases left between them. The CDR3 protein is CSASGSPEQFF. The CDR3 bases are TGCAGTGCTAGTGGGTCCCCTGAGCAGTTCTTC.

The DNA of the CDR3 is TGTGCCATCAGTGAGTTATACGGGCAGTTCTTC. It codes for CAISELYGQFF. The chain links TRBV10-3 to TRBJ2-1; D is uncertain. Trimming pared 1 base from V and 12 bases from J, leaving 7 bases between. The CDR3 runs to 11 residues. Looked up from germline, CDR1 is ENHRY and CDR2 is SYGVKD.

CDR3 nucleotides: TGCGCCAGCAGCTTTGAGGGGCTGAACACTGAAGCTTTCTTT. Translating gives CASSFEGLNTEAFF. The chain couples TRBV5-1 to TRBJ1-1, with TRBD1 as a possible D gene (5 bases). The CDR3 has 14 amino acids. Germline CDR1 SGHRS, CDR2 YFSETQ. V gave up 2 bases and J gave up 0 bases, with 8 bases separating them.

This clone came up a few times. CDR3 DNA sequence: TGTGCCAGCAGTAGCCAGGGTACTAATTCACCCCTCCACTTT. It codes for CASSSQGTNSPLHF. This chain connects TRBV27 to TRBJ1-6; perhaps TRBD1 as D (5 bases). V lost 5 bases, J lost 6 bases, and 11 bases lay in between. The germline V gene encodes CDR1 MNHEY and CDR2 SMNVEV (reference sequence). CDR3 length: 14 residues.

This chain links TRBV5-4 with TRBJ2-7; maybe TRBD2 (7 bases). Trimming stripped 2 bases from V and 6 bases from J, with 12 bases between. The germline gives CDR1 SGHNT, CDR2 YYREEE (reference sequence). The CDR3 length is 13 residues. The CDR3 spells CASSFSGGGEQYF. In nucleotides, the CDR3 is TGTGCCAGCAGCTTTTCGGGGGGCGGCGAGCAGTACTTC.

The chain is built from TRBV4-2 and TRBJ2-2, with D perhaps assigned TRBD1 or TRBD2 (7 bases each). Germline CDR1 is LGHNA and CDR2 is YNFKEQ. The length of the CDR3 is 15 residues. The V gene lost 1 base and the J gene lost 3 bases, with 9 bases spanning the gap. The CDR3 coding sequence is TGTGCCAGCAGCCAAGCAGGGGGGGACACCGGGGAGCTGTTTTTT. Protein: CASSQAGGDTGELFF.

The DNA for the CDR3 is TGTGCCAGCAGCGCAGACAGGGCCCAGCCCCAGCATTTT. It is translated as CASSADRAQPQHF. The chain uses TRBV11-2 and TRBJ1-5, with 7 bases lining up with TRBD1. The CDR3 spans 13 residues. V shed 5 bases and J 7 bases; nucleotides not matched to a gene: 5. CDR1 is SGHAT, CDR2 FQNNGV, per germline.

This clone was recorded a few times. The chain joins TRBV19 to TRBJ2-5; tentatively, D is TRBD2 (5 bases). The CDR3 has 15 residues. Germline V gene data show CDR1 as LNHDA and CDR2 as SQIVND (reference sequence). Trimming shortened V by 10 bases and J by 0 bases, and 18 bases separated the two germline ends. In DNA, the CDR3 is TGTGCCACCAACAGAGGGATAAGGTACCAAGAGACCCAGTACTTC. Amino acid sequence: CATNRGIRYQETQYF. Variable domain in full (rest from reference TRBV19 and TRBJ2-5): DGGITQSPKYLFRKEGQNVTLSCEQNLNHDAMYWYRQDPGQGLRLIYYSQIVNDFQKGDIAEGYSVSREKKESFPLTVTSAQKNPTAFYLCATNRGIRYQETQYFGPGTRLLVL.

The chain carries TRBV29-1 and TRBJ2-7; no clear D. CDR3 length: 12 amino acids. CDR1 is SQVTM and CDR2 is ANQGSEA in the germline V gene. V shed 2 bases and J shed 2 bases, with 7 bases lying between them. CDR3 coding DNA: TGCAGCGTTGAAACAGTTACCTACGAGCAGTACTTC. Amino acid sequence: CSVETVTYEQYF.

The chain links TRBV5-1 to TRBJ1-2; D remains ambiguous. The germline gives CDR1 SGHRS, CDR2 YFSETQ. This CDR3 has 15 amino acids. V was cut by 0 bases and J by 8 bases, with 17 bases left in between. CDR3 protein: CASSLAAGTPGGYTF. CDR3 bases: TGCGCCAGCAGCTTGGCTGCAGGCACTCCGGGAGGCTACACCTTC. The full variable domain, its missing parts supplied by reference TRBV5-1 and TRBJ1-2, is KAGVTQTPRYLIKTRGQQVTLSCSPISGHRSVSWYQQTPGQGLQFLFEYFSETQRNKGNFPGRFSGRQFSNSRSEMNVSTLELGDSALYLCASSLAAGTPGGYTFGSGTRLTVV.

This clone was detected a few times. CDR3 residues: CASSRDRGAKNIQYF. The CDR3 bases are TGTGCCAGCAGCCGGGACAGGGGAGCCAAAAACATTCAGTACTTC. This chain uses TRBV6-5 with TRBJ2-4; TRBD1 agrees at 10 bases. The germline V gene has CDR1 MNHEY and CDR2 SVGAGI. The J segment lost 0 bases and the V segment lost 6 bases, leaving 2 bases of the junction unmatched. The CDR3 extends over 15 amino acids.